The next 19 T cell receptor beta chains were all read from a single sample in a study of shared clonotypes between healthy human individuals. The naive CD8 subset, CD45RO-negative cells positively selected for CCR7, excluded terminally differentiated effector memory CD45RA+ cells. Profiling relied on immunoSEQ multiplex PCR, and the TCRdb table lists in-frame clones only, not all of them. This sample carries some 2,100,000 clones, 85% to 95% of them seen once, and the ten largest clones take around 1.7%. The specimen sequenced was naive CD8+ T cells from PBMCs. The receptor set was obtained from a man aged 18-30 years in good health. Some clones in this sample may be carry-over from other donors' samples.

This chain connects TRBV5-6 to TRBJ2-4; tentative D call: TRBD1 (8 bases). The germline gives CDR1 SGHDT, CDR2 YYEEEE. The CDR3 sequence is 16 residues long. V was shortened by 4 bases and J by 3 bases, with 17 bases between the two germline ends. The CDR3 sequence is CASSGRETGDKNIQYF. CDR3 DNA: TGTGCCAGCAGCGGGAGGGAGACAGGGGACAAAAACATTCAGTACTTC.

This sequence joins TRBV19 and TRBJ1-4; a possible D gene is TRBD1 (5 bases). The V and J ends lost 0 bases and 3 bases respectively, with 17 bases between them. Germline V gene lookup returns CDR1 LNHDA and CDR2 SQIVND (reference sequence). The CDR3 sequence is 18 residues long. CDR3 sequence reads: CASSIEAGTRKANEKLFF. The DNA for the CDR3 is TGTGCCAGTAGTATAGAGGCAGGGACGAGAAAAGCTAATGAAAAACTGTTTTTT. The complete variable domain, with remaining parts taken from reference TRBV19 and TRBJ1-4, reads DGGITQSPKYLFRKEGQNVTLSCEQNLNHDAMYWYRQDPGQGLRLIYYSQIVNDFQKGDIAEGYSVSREKKESFPLTVTSAQKNPTAFYLCASSIEAGTRKANEKLFFGSGTQLSVL.

The CDR3: CAWTGRPPTDTQYF. The CDR3 region has the DNA TGTGCCTGGACAGGGAGGCCCCCCACAGATACGCAGTATTTT. This chain connects TRBV30 to TRBJ2-3; the D gene is possibly TRBD2 (6 bases). V lost 4 bases and J lost 2, with 13 bases in between. CDR3 length: 14 amino acids. The germline V gene has CDR1 GTSNPN and CDR2 SVGIG (reference sequence).

This clone has only one observation. The chain employs TRBV5-1 and TRBJ2-2; D is uncertain. Per the germline V gene, CDR1 is SGHRS and CDR2 is YFSETQ. The CDR3 runs 14 residues. Trimming shortened V by 2 bases and J by 0 bases, and 5 bases separated the two germline ends. The CDR3 region has the DNA TGCGCCAGCAGCTTATGGGCGAACACCGGGGAGCTGTTTTTT. It specifies CASSLWANTGELFF.

The chain has TRBV9 and TRBJ2-7; the match to TRBD2 covers 9 bases. CDR1 SGDLS and CDR2 YYNGEE come from the germline V gene. V trimming: 4 bases; J trimming: 6 bases; junction bases outside the gene matches: 8. This CDR3 has 14 residues. The chain's CDR3 is CASSFSGSSPEQYF. In nucleotides, the CDR3 is TGTGCCAGCAGCTTTAGCGGGAGCTCCCCCGAGCAGTACTTC.

The genes are TRBV11-2 and TRBJ1-2, with D perhaps TRBD1 (5 bases). Between the trimmed V and J ends, which lost 1 base and 4 bases, there was a span of 13 bases. The CDR3 spans 15 residues. Germline V CDR1 and CDR2: SGHAT, FQNNGV. The CDR3 sequence: CASSLASAGTYGYTF. DNA for the CDR3: TGTGCCAGCAGCTTAGCTTCGGCAGGGACCTATGGCTACACCTTC.

The V gene is TRBV11-2, the J gene TRBJ2-7, with 11 bases identical to TRBD2. The germline CDR1 and CDR2 sequences are SGHAT and FQNNGV. V lost 3 bases to trimming and J lost 5 bases; unmatched junction nucleotides: 6. This CDR3 has 15 residues. Here the CDR3 DNA reads TGTGCCAGCAGCTTTTCCGGGACTAGCGGAAACGAGCAGTACTTC. Its translation: CASSFSGTSGNEQYF.

V gene TRBV7-2 combines with J gene TRBJ1-2, with D perhaps matching TRBD1 (5 bases). Germline V gene sequence: CDR1 SGHTA, CDR2 FQGNSA. The V and J ends lost 5 bases and 0 bases respectively, with 19 bases between them. The CDR3 contains 17 residues. In DNA form, the CDR3 reads TGTGCCAGCAGCCCCCGGGACGGCCCATATCCTAACTATGGCTACACCTTC. Translated: CASSPRDGPYPNYGYTF.

This clone was seen a few times. The chain uses TRBV9 and TRBJ2-1; no definite D call. Germline V gene data show CDR1 as SGDLS and CDR2 as YYNGEE. This CDR3 has 12 residues. Trimming stripped 2 bases from V and 6 bases from J, with 6 bases between. CDR3 DNA: TGTGCCAGCAGCGTCAGATTCAATGAGCAGTTCTTC. Residues: CASSVRFNEQFF.

This rearrangement joins TRBV19 to TRBJ2-6; no firm D call. The V and J ends lost 0 bases and 0 bases respectively, with 6 bases between them. From germline, CDR1 is LNHDA and CDR2 SQIVND (reference sequence). This CDR3 is built from 16 residues. In DNA, the CDR3 is TGTGCCAGTAGTATAGATGGTAGCTCTGGGGCCAACGTCCTGACTTTC. Translation gives CASSIDGSSGANVLTF. Variable domain in full (rest from reference TRBV19 and TRBJ2-6): DGGITQSPKYLFRKEGQNVTLSCEQNLNHDAMYWYRQDPGQGLRLIYYSQIVNDFQKGDIAEGYSVSREKKESFPLTVTSAQKNPTAFYLCASSIDGSSGANVLTFGAGSRLTVL.

The rearrangement links TRBV11-2 to TRBJ2-7, with no clear D. CDR1 and CDR2 (germline): SGHAT, FQNNGV. Trimming cost V 0 bases and J 7 bases, with 13 bases left between them. This CDR3 is 14 amino acids long. CDR3 DNA: TGTGCCAGCAGCTTAGAATGGGGATCTTGGGAGCAGTACTTC. Its translation is CASSLEWGSWEQYF.

This chain links TRBV9 with TRBJ2-5; 7 bases align to TRBD1. The CDR3 length is 14 residues. With 5 bases clipped from V and 4 bases from J, the junction kept 8 bases outside the gene matches. CDR1 and CDR2 (germline): SGDLS, YYNGEE. The CDR3 loop reads CASSDRDEGETQYF. Here the CDR3 DNA reads TGTGCCAGCAGTGACAGGGATGAGGGAGAGACCCAGTACTTC.

The V and J genes are TRBV7-8 and TRBJ2-5, with 9 bases lining up with TRBD2. Germline CDR1 reads SGHVS; CDR2 reads FQNEAQ. The CDR3 runs to 16 residues. Unmatched junction bases numbered 12, after V lost 8 bases and J lost 2 bases. The DNA for the CDR3 is TGTGCCAGCGGGATAGGACTAGCGCCAGCTCAAGAGACCCAGTACTTC. This encodes CASGIGLAPAQETQYF.

V is TRBV5-1 and J is TRBJ1-2; D may be TRBD1 (5 bases). The CDR3 sequence is 15 residues long. Deletions cut 0 bases from V and 1 base from J, with 10 bases between. Germline-derived CDR1 and CDR2 are SGHRS and YFSETQ. In nucleotides, the CDR3 is TGCGCCAGCAGCTTGGGACAGACGATTAACTATGGCTACACCTTC. Translating gives CASSLGQTINYGYTF.

The gene calls are TRBV4-3 and TRBJ2-7, with D possibly being TRBD2 (6 bases). V shed 1 base and J shed 0 bases, with 16 bases lying between them. CDR1 and CDR2 (germline): LGHNA, YSLEER. This CDR3 comprises 17 residues. As DNA, the CDR3 is TGCGCCAGCAGCCAAGGACTAACGAGACTAGGCTCCTACGAGCAGTACTTC. This codes for CASSQGLTRLGSYEQYF.

This chain joins TRBV5-6 and TRBJ1-1; 8 bases are a match to TRBD1. The CDR3 extends over 15 amino acids. Trimming cost V 2 bases and J 1 base; bases outside gene matches: 4. Germline CDR1 and CDR2: SGHDT and YYEEEE. DNA of the CDR3: TGTGCCAGCAGCTTAGGCGGACAGGGGAACACTGAAGCTTTCTTT. Its translation is CASSLGGQGNTEAFF.

The chain joins TRBV6-1 to TRBJ2-1; maybe TRBD2 (6 bases). Looked up from germline, CDR1 is MNHNS and CDR2 is SASEGT. This CDR3 contains 15 residues. V was pared by 1 base and J by 2 bases, with 9 bases between. CDR3 loop: CASSEGGGPYNEQFF. The CDR3, as DNA: TGTGCCAGCAGTGAAGGGGGAGGCCCCTACAATGAGCAGTTCTTC.

This chain joins TRBV5-6 and TRBJ2-1; possibly TRBD1 for D (5 bases). CDR1 is SGHDT, CDR2 YYEEEE, per germline. This CDR3 has 15 amino acids. The V gene lost 4 bases and the J gene lost 2 bases, with 13 bases spanning the gap. The CDR3: CASSHRDRPYNEQFF. Written as DNA, the CDR3 is TGTGCCAGCAGCCACCGCGACAGACCCTACAATGAGCAGTTCTTC.

This clone appeared once. As DNA, the CDR3 is TGTGCCAGCAGGGGACAGAGAGAATCCGGGGCCAACGTCCTGACTTTC. Its translation is CASRGQRESGANVLTF. The chain is built from TRBV7-3 and TRBJ2-6, with 7 positions matching TRBD1. V was pared by 6 bases and J by 4 bases, with 9 bases of the junction left unmatched. CDR1 and CDR2 (germline): SGHTA, FQGTGA. The CDR3 is 16 amino acids.